This T cell receptor beta chain emerged from a study of blood T cell repertoires in COVID-19. About the study: Researchers got acute and convalescent COVID-19 samples from the United States, Italy and Spain.

The CDR3 is made up of 18 amino acids. The germline V gene encodes CDR1 MGHDK and CDR2 SYGVNS. After removal of 4 bases from V and 0 bases from J, the junction contained 8 bases not matched to a gene. Repertoires were generated with immunoSEQ multiplex PCR, while TCRdb's copy carries only in-frame clones and drops some. This table holds hundreds of thousands of clones, more than 75% found once. Sequences were obtained from peripheral blood. This TCR was recovered from a woman aged 50 to 60 with COVID-19, enrolled during active disease. The J gene is TRBJ2-6, the V gene TRBV25-1; TRBD2 aligns across 8 bases. CDR3 coding DNA: TGTGCCAGCAGTGGTACTAGCGGAGCGAGCTCTGGGGCCAACGTCCTGACTTTC. This encodes CASSGTSGASSGANVLTF.